These T cell receptor beta chains were read from a single sample in a study of shared clonotypes between healthy human individuals. Generated by immunoSEQ multiplex PCR, the TCRdb table keeps only in-frame clones and is missing some. Among some 900,000 clones listed, 60% to 85% were seen once. Specimen: memory CD4+ T cells sorted from blood. The receptors here all came from a man between 18 and 35 years old in good health. CDR3s include the opening cysteine and the closing phenylalanine or tryptophan. The D gene is left open where the match is weak. Rows give clone size only sometimes, using once, few, many, or a class for an expanded clone.

d_call	j_call	clone_size	v_call	cdr3_nt	cdr3_aa
-	TRBJ2-7	-	TRBV6-5	TGTGCCAGCAGTTACTCGAGCCAGGGTCCCTACGAGCAGTACTTC	CASSYSSQGPYEQYF
-	TRBJ1-2	-	TRBV2	TGTGCCAGCAGTGAAAAGCCGAAACCCCCCAATGGCTACACCTTC	CASSEKPKPPNGYTF
-	TRBJ1-1	-	TRBV5-1	TGCGCCAGCAGGAAGGGATCCAAGAACACTGAAGCTTTCTTT	CASRKGSKNTEAFF
-	TRBJ2-1	-	TRBV7-9	TGTGCCAGCAGCGGGGTCTACAATGAGCAGTTCTTC	CASSGVYNEQFF
-	TRBJ2-7	-	TRBV5-6	TGTGCCAGCAGCCCGGGGGTTATTTTCTCCTACGAGCAGTACTTC	CASSPGVIFSYEQYF
TRBD1	TRBJ1-2	-	TRBV6-1	TGTGCCAGCAGTGAAGGGACAGGGAGGTATGGCTACACCTTC	CASSEGTGRYGYTF
-	TRBJ2-1	few	TRBV19	TGTGCCAGTAGTATAAATCGGCAGGCGTACAATGAGCAGTTCTTC	CASSINRQAYNEQFF
-	TRBJ1-1	-	TRBV14	TGTGCCAGCAGCCTCCCCGGCGGCAACACTGAAGCTTTCTTT	CASSLPGGNTEAFF
TRBD2	TRBJ2-7	once	TRBV27	TGTGCCAGCAGGGCTAGCGGGGGGGCCTACGAGCAGTACTTC	CASRASGGAYEQYF
TRBD1	TRBJ2-7	-	TRBV7-9	TGTGCCAGCAGCTGGGTAGGGACAGGGGGTAACTACGAGCAGTACTTC	CASSWVGTGGNYEQYF
-	TRBJ2-1	-	TRBV4-3	TGCGCCAGCAGCCAAGAGGTTCCGGCGAGCTCCTACAATGAGCAGTTCTTC	CASSQEVPASSYNEQFF
-	TRBJ1-2	-	TRBV2	TGTGCCAGCAGAAGACGCGGCATTGAGTATGGCTACACCTTC	CASRRRGIEYGYTF
TRBD2	TRBJ2-1	-	TRBV30	TGTGCCTGCCCTTCGGCGTCGGGGGGGCCAATTGAGCAGTTCTTC	CACPSASGGPIEQFF
TRBD1	TRBJ1-2	-	TRBV4-1	TGCGCCAGCAGCCATCCGGGACAGGGGAGCTATGGCTACACCTTC	CASSHPGQGSYGYTF
-	TRBJ2-3	-	TRBV9	TGTGCCAGCAGCGTATATGAGCCTACAGATACGCAGTATTTT	CASSVYEPTDTQYF
-	TRBJ2-7	-	TRBV7-8	TGTGCCAGCAGCCCTGCTCGAGAGCAGTACTTC	CASSPAREQYF
TRBD1	TRBJ2-7	-	TRBV6-6	TGTGCCAGCAGTGCAGGACAGGGGTCCTACGAGCAGTACTTC	CASSAGQGSYEQYF
-	TRBJ2-7	-	TRBV5-1	TGCGCCAGCACCCCTGGGGGAGGCTCCACCTACGAGCAGTACTTC	CASTPGGGSTYEQYF
-	TRBJ1-2	-	TRBV4-2	TGTGCCAGCAGCCAAGATAGGAAATATGGCTACACCTTC	CASSQDRKYGYTF
TRBD2	TRBJ2-5	-	TRBV11-2	TGTGCCAGCAGCTCTGGACTAGCGGGCATGCCAGGGGAGACCCAGTACTTC	CASSSGLAGMPGETQYF
-	TRBJ1-5	-	TRBV5-1	TGCGCCAGCAGCGATAAATCTAGCAATCAGCCCCAGCATTTT	CASSDKSSNQPQHF
-	TRBJ1-2	-	TRBV7-9	TGTGCCAGCAGCCTACCTGGGTTAGGTGGCTACACCTTC	CASSLPGLGGYTF
TRBD2	TRBJ2-7	many	TRBV7-6	TGTGCCAGCAGCTTCCGAGGTGCGGGAGTTCCGTCTAGCGAGCAGTACTTC	CASSFRGAGVPSSEQYF
TRBD1	TRBJ2-1	few	TRBV7-9	TGTGCCAGCAGCTTAAGGGGGACAGGGGGCTGGAATGAGCAGTTCTTC	CASSLRGTGGWNEQFF
-	TRBJ2-2	-	TRBV11-2	TGTGCCAGCAGCTTCGTTTCAATAGCAACCGGGGAGCTGTTTTTT	CASSFVSIATGELFF
-	TRBJ1-2	few	TRBV27	TGTGCCAGCAGTGACAGGACACGGCTGGGAGGCTACACCTTC	CASSDRTRLGGYTF
-	TRBJ1-4	-	TRBV4-3	TGCGCCAGCAGCCAAGATGGTCGCACTAATGAAAAACTGTTTTTT	CASSQDGRTNEKLFF
TRBD1	TRBJ2-2	once	TRBV2	TGTGCCAGCGCGAAGGGACAGGGCAGGACCGGGGAGCTGTTTTTT	CASAKGQGRTGELFF
-	TRBJ1-2	-	TRBV7-9	TGTGCCAGCAGCTTACGAGACTGGGGTACAGATGGCTACACCTTC	CASSLRDWGTDGYTF
-	TRBJ1-2	-	TRBV28	TGTGCCAGCAGTTTCAACTATGGCTACACCTTC	CASSFNYGYTF
-	TRBJ1-2	-	TRBV19	TGTGCCAGTACTCTCAAGACAGGCTCGCATGGCTACACCTTC	CASTLKTGSHGYTF
-	TRBJ1-3	-	TRBV11-2	TGTGCCAGCAGCACGGCAGGGAAAGGAAACACCATATATTTT	CASSTAGKGNTIYF
-	TRBJ1-1	-	TRBV18	TGTGCCAGCTCACCAGGCTGGGGCAGTGCCACTGAAGCTTTCTTT	CASSPGWGSATEAFF
-	TRBJ2-2	-	TRBV7-2	TGTGCCAGCAGCTTGGGGTGGCCCGGGGAGCTGTTTTTT	CASSLGWPGELFF
-	TRBJ1-2	-	TRBV18	TGTGCCAGCTCACCATCTGGGCCGAACTATGGCTACACCTTC	CASSPSGPNYGYTF
-	TRBJ1-1	-	TRBV28	TGTGCCAGCAGCACGAGGGGTGAAGCTTTCTTT	CASSTRGEAFF
-	TRBJ2-7	-	TRBV6-1	TGTGCCAGCAGTACAAGTGCTAGCGCCGAGCAGTACTTC	CASSTSASAEQYF
TRBD2	TRBJ2-3	-	TRBV11-2	TGTGCCAGCTCCCCGGGGGGGGGTACGCAGTATTTT	CASSPGGGTQYF
-	TRBJ2-3	-	TRBV5-4	TGTGCCAGCAGCGCCGGTATAGGGACGGATACGCAGTATTTT	CASSAGIGTDTQYF
-	TRBJ2-7	-	TRBV7-2	TGTGCCAGCAGCTTAGGGACAGCCTCTTCCTACGAGCAGTACTTC	CASSLGTASSYEQYF
-	TRBJ1-6	-	TRBV5-6	TGTGCCAGCAGCTTGTTGGACTTTGGGAGCTCCTATAATTCACCCCTCCACTTT	CASSLLDFGSSYNSPLHF
-	TRBJ1-1	once	TRBV6-5	TGTGCCAGCAGTTCCTTAACTTGGAGCACTGAAGCTTTCTTT	CASSSLTWSTEAFF
TRBD2	TRBJ2-2	-	TRBV2	TGTGCCAGCAGTGGACTAGCGGTCTCCGGGACCGGGGAGCTGTTTTTT	CASSGLAVSGTGELFF
TRBD1	TRBJ1-1	few	TRBV7-9	TGTGCCAGCAGCTCCCAGGGGGCGCCGTACAACACTGAAGCTTTCTTT	CASSSQGAPYNTEAFF
TRBD2	TRBJ2-1	-	TRBV29-1	TGCAGCGCCCGGGGACTAGCTATCAATGAGCAGTTCTTC	CSARGLAINEQFF
-	TRBJ1-5	-	TRBV28	TGTGCCAGCACTCAAGCGGCGGGGAGGGGCAATCAGCCCCAGCATTTT	CASTQAAGRGNQPQHF